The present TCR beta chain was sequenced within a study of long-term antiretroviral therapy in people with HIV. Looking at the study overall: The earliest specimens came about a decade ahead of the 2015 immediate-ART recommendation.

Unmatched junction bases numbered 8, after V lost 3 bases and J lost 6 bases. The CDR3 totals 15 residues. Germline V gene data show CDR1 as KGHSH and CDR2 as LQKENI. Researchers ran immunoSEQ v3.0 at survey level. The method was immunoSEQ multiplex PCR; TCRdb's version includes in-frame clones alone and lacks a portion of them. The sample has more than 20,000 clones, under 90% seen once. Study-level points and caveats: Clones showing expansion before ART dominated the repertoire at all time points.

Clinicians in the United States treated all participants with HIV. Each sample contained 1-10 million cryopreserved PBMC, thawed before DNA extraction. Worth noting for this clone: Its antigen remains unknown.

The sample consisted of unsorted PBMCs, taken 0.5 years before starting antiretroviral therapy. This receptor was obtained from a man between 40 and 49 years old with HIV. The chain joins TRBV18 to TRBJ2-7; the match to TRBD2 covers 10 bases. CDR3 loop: CASSPSGGQSAEQYF. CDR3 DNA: TGTGCCAGCTCACCTAGCGGGGGGCAGTCCGCCGAGCAGTACTTC.